A selection of T cell receptor beta chains follows, all from one sample in a study of early T cells in non-severe SARS-CoV-2 infection. Each CDR3 protein is one row after TCRdb ran MiXCR on the 5' RACE reads. The repertoire has around 60,000 distinct CDR3 sequences, roughly an eighth of them found once; the top ten carry approximately 10%. The sequencing input was whole blood. These receptors originate from an adult who was a healthcare worker with PCR-confirmed SARS-CoV-2 infection or an uninfected control (not recorded which). The CDR3 runs from the conserved cysteine through the conserved F or W. A D gene is named only where the DNA matches it firmly. Size tells how often a clone was seen (once, few, many) or the class of an expanded clone, and some rows leave it out.

TGTGCCAGCAGTTACCTTGGGAGGGAGACCCAGTACTTC	CASSYLGRETQYF	TRBV6-6	TRBJ2-5	NA	NA
TGTGCCAGCAGCGTCGGGACAAGGAGCTCCTACGAGCAGTACTTC	CASSVGTRSSYEQYF	TRBV5-6	TRBJ2-7	few	NA
TGTGCCAGCAGCTTGCTAGCGGGAGGGCGAGATGGCACAGATACGCAGTATTTT	CASSLLAGGRDGTDTQYF	TRBV7-9	TRBJ2-3	many	TRBD2
TGTGCCAGCAGCCATCGGGTCGGGTCTGGCACAGATACGCAGTATTTT	CASSHRVGSGTDTQYF	TRBV7-2	TRBJ2-3	many	NA
TGTGCCAGCAGCTCTAGGACAGGTGGGGGCTACACCTTC	CASSSRTGGGYTF	TRBV13	TRBJ1-2	many	TRBD1
TGCAGCGTTGACCTAGGACTAGCGGTGATGGATACGCAGTATTTT	CSVDLGLAVMDTQYF	TRBV29-1	TRBJ2-3	NA	TRBD2
TGCAGCGTGGCTTTTTCGGTGGAAGCTTTCTTT	CSVAFSVEAFF	TRBV29-1	TRBJ1-1	NA	NA
TGTGCCAGCTCACCATCTACTCCGGGAGATACGCAGTATTTT	CASSPSTPGDTQYF	TRBV18	TRBJ2-3	few	NA
TGTGCCAGTAATTTTAATGGTTTGCGTGAAAAACTGTTTTTT	CASNFNGLREKLFF	TRBV19	TRBJ1-4	few	NA
TGCAGTGCTAGCCACGCCCGGGACAGCAATCAGCCCCAGCATTTT	CSASHARDSNQPQHF	TRBV20-1	TRBJ1-5	few	NA
TGTGCCAGCAGCGTAGGTGGGGACTCCTACAATGAGCAGTTCTTC	CASSVGGDSYNEQFF	TRBV9	TRBJ2-1	NA	NA
TGTGCCAGCAGCTACTCCTACGCGAATCCTGACAATGAGCAGTTCTTC	CASSYSYANPDNEQFF	TRBV11-2	TRBJ2-1	NA	NA
TGTGCCAGCAGCCAATCTGGACAGGGCGGAGGCTACACCTTC	CASSQSGQGGGYTF	TRBV4-2	TRBJ1-2	many	TRBD1
TGTGCCAGCAGCGGGGCGGGGACAGTGAGGGAGACCCAGTACTTC	CASSGAGTVRETQYF	TRBV5-6	TRBJ2-5	few	NA
TGCAGCGCCGAAGGAGCGGGAGGGAACACCGGGGAGCTGTTTTTT	CSAEGAGGNTGELFF	TRBV29-1	TRBJ2-2	few	TRBD2
TGTGCCAGCAGTCACTACGACAGGTTTAGCTCCTACAATGAGCAGTTCTTC	CASSHYDRFSSYNEQFF	TRBV6-2/TRBV6-3	TRBJ2-1	few	NA
TGTGCCAGCAGCTTAGTAACAGCAGATACGCAGTATTTT	CASSLVTADTQYF	TRBV7-2	TRBJ2-3	many	NA
TGTGCCAGCGCCCCTGCGGAGAGCAATCAGCCCCAGCATTTT	CASAPAESNQPQHF	TRBV28	TRBJ1-5	few	NA
TGCAGTGCTAGGATCGGGGGTGAGCAGTTCTTC	CSARIGGEQFF	TRBV20-1	TRBJ2-1	NA	NA
TGTGCCAGCAGTGGACAGCCCAATTCACCCCTCCACTTT	CASSGQPNSPLHF	TRBV7-2	TRBJ1-6	NA	NA
TGTGCCAGCAGCTTTCCGCGGGAGGGCCCAGATACGCAGTATTTT	CASSFPREGPDTQYF	TRBV6-2/TRBV6-3	TRBJ2-3	NA	TRBD2
TGTGCCAGCAGCCTAGGGGCCAGAAACTTTATCCGCTCACCCCTCCACTTT	CASSLGARNFIRSPLHF	TRBV7-2	TRBJ1-6	many	NA
TGCAGTGCTAGAGAGCGGGAGTACGAGCAGTACTTC	CSAREREYEQYF	TRBV20-1	TRBJ2-7	many	TRBD2
TGCAGTGCTAGTTCTAGCGTGGAGCAGTTCTTC	CSASSSVEQFF	TRBV20-1	TRBJ2-1	NA	NA
TGTGCCAGCAGCCAAGACAGGGGGCCGGGGGATACGCAGTATTTT	CASSQDRGPGDTQYF	TRBV6-6	TRBJ2-3	few	TRBD1
TGTGCCAGTAGGGGGGACAAGGAGACCCAGTACTTC	CASRGDKETQYF	TRBV19	TRBJ2-5	few	NA
TGCAGCGTTGTTGAGAATACTAACTATGGCTACACCTTC	CSVVENTNYGYTF	TRBV29-1	TRBJ1-2	few	NA
TGTGCCAGCAGGGTGGCGGTTACCTACGAGCAGTACTTC	CASRVAVTYEQYF	TRBV6-1	TRBJ2-7	NA	NA
TGCAGTGCTCCACGCGTCCAGGGAGCTTTCTTT	CSAPRVQGAFF	TRBV20-1	TRBJ1-1	many	NA
TGTGCCACCATTCAGGGAAGAGACAATGAGCAGTTCTTC	CATIQGRDNEQFF	TRBV24-1	TRBJ2-1	NA	NA
TGCAGTGTACAGGGGTATAGCAATCAGCCCCAGCATTTT	CSVQGYSNQPQHF	TRBV20-1	TRBJ1-5	many	TRBD1
TGTGCCAGTAGTATGGTAGGCAGGAACAATGAGCAGTTCTTC	CASSMVGRNNEQFF	TRBV19	TRBJ2-1	NA	NA
TGTGCCAGCAGCCTAAGATTCACAGATACGCAGTATTTT	CASSLRFTDTQYF	TRBV9	TRBJ2-3	many	NA
TGTGCCAGCAGCCGGGACCCTCGGGAGACCCAGTACTTC	CASSRDPRETQYF	TRBV7-9	TRBJ2-5	few	NA
TGTGCCTGGAGTGGTAATAGGGGGCGTCAGCCCCAGCATTTT	CAWSGNRGRQPQHF	TRBV30	TRBJ1-5	few	TRBD1
TGTGCCAGCAGCCCTGGACAGGGTGAATCACCCCTCCACTTT	CASSPGQGESPLHF	TRBV7-9	TRBJ1-6	NA	TRBD1
TGCAGTGCTAGAGTGGGGGGCTATACCCAAGAGACCCAGTACTTC	CSARVGGYTQETQYF	TRBV20-1	TRBJ2-5	few	NA
TGTGCCAGCAGTTTATTACAAGACAGGGGGCGAGAGACCCAGTACTTC	CASSLLQDRGRETQYF	TRBV28	TRBJ2-5	NA	TRBD1
TGTGCCAGCAGCTTAGCGCCCGCGGCCGCGACAGTTGATACGCAGTATTTT	CASSLAPAAATVDTQYF	TRBV7-9	TRBJ2-3	NA	NA
TGTGCCAGCAGCTTAATGGGGGCGGGCAATTCACCCCTCCACTTT	CASSLMGAGNSPLHF	TRBV5-5	TRBJ1-6	few	NA
TGTGCCAGCAGCGTAGGGTTGCAGACCGAGCAGTACTTC	CASSVGLQTEQYF	TRBV9	TRBJ2-7	many	NA
TGTGCCAGCGGCTTAGGGACCTCCTACGAGCAGTACTTC	CASGLGTSYEQYF	TRBV7-3	TRBJ2-7	NA	NA
TGTGCCTGGAGGTACTTAGGAGGGTATGGCTACACCTTC	CAWRYLGGYGYTF	TRBV30	TRBJ1-2	few	NA
TGTGCCAGCAGCTCCCCCCCAACTGGGGGAAGTGAGCAGTTCTTC	CASSSPPTGGSEQFF	TRBV7-9	TRBJ2-1	NA	NA
TGTGCCAGCAGTTTAATGGGTTCTCCAGAAGCTTTCTTT	CASSLMGSPEAFF	TRBV11-2	TRBJ1-1	many	NA
TGTGCCAGCAGTTCGTCAGGGTCCCCCACAGATACGCAGTATTTT	CASSSSGSPTDTQYF	TRBV6-5	TRBJ2-3	few	NA
TGTGCCAGCAGCGTAGTCCAGGGTTTTAATGAGCAGTTCTTC	CASSVVQGFNEQFF	TRBV9	TRBJ2-1	NA	NA
TGTGCCAGCAGCCGCAGACTAGCGGGCGGATCGGATACGCAGTATTTT	CASSRRLAGGSDTQYF	TRBV27	TRBJ2-3	few	TRBD2
TGTGCCAGCAGCCAAGGGGGCCAGGGCTATGGCTACACCTTC	CASSQGGQGYGYTF	TRBV3-1	TRBJ1-2	many	NA
TGTGCCAGCAGCCGCGGGACAGGGGGTGAAGCTTTCTTT	CASSRGTGGEAFF	TRBV12-3/TRBV12-4	TRBJ1-1	many	TRBD1